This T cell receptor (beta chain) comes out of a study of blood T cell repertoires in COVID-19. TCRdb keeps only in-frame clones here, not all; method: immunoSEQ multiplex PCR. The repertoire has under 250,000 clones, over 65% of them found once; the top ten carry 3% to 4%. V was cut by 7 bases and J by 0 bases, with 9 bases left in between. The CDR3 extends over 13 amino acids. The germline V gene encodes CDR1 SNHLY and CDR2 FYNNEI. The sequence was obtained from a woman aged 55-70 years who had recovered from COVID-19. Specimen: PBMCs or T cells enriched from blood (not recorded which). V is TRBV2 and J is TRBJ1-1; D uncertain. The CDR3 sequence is CASKESLNTEAFF. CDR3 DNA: TGTGCCAGCAAGGAGTCTCTGAACACTGAAGCTTTCTTT.